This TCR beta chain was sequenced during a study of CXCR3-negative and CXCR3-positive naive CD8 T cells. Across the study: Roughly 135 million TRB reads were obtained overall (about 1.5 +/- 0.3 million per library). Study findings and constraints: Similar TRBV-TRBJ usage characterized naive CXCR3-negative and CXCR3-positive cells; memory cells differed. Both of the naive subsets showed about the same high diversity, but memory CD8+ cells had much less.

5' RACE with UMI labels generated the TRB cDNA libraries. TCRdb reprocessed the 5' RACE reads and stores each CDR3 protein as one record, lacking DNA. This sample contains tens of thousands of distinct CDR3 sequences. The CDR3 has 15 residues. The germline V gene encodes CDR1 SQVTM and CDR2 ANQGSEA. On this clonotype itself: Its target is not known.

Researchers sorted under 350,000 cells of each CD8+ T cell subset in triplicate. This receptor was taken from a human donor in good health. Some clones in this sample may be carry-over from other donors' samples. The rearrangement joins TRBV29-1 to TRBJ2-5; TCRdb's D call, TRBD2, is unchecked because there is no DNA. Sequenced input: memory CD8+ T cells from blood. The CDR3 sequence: CSVEDPGTSVETQYF.